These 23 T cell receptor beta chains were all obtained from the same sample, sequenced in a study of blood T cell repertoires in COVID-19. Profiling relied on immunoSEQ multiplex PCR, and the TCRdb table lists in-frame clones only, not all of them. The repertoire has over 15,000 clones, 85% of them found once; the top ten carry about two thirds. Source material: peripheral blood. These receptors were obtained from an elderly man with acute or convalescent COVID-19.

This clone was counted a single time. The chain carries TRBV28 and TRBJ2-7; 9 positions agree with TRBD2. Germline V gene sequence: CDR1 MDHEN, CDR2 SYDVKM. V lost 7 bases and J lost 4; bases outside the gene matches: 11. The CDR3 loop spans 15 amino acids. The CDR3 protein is CASTSAAGGRYEQYF. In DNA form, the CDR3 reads TGTGCCAGCACCTCGGCGGCGGGGGGGCGGTACGAGCAGTACTTC.

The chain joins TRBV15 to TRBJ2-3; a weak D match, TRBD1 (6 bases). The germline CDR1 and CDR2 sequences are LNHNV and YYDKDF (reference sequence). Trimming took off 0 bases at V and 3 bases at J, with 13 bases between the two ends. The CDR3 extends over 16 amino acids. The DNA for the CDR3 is TGTGCCACCAGCAGAGAAGGGGGTGTGGAAACAGATACGCAGTATTTT. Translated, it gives CATSREGGVETDTQYF. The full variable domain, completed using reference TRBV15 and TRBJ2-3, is DAMVIQNPRYQVTQFGKPVTLSCSQTLNHNVMYWYQQKSSQAPKLLFHYYDKDFNNEADTPDNFQSRRPNTSFCFLDIRSPGLGDTAMYLCATSREGGVETDTQYFGPGTRLTVL.

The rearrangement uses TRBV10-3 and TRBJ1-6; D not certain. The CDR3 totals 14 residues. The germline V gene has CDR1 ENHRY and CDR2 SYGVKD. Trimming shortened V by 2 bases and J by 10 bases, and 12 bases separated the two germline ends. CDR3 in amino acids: CAISEVDTSSPLHF. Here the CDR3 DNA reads TGTGCCATCAGTGAGGTAGACACATCCTCACCCCTCCACTTT.

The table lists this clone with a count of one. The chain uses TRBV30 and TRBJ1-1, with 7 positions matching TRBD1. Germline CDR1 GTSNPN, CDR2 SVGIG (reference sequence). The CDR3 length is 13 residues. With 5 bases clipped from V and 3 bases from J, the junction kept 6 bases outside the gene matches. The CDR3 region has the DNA TGTGCCTGGGACAGGGTTCTGTACACTGAAGCTTTCTTT. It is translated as CAWDRVLYTEAFF.

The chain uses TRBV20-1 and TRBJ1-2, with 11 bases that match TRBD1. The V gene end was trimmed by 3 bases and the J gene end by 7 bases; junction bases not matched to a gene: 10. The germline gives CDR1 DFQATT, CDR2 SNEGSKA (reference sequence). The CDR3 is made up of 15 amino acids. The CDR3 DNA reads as TGCAGTGCTAGTAGGATTCCGGGACAGGGGGTTGGCTACACCTTC. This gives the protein CSASRIPGQGVGYTF.

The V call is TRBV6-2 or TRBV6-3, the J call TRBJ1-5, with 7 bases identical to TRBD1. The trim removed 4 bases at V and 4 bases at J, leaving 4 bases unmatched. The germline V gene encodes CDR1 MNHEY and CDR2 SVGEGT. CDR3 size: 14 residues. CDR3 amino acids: CASSSTGENQPQHF. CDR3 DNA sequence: TGTGCCAGCAGTTCCACAGGGGAAAATCAGCCCCAGCATTTT.

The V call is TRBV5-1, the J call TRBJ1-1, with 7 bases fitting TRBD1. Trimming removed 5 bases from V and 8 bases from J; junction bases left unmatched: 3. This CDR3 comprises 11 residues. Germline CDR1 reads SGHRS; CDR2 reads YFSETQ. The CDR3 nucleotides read TGCGCCAGCAGGACAGGGTACGAAGCTTTCTTT. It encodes CASRTGYEAFF.

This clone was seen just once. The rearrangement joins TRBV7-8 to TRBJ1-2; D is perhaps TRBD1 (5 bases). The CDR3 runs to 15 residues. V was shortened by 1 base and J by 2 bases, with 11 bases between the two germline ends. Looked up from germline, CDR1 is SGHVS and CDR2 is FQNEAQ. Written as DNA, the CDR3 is TGTGCCAGCAGCTTAGAGGGGTCTGGGAACTATGGCTACACCTTC. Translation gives CASSLEGSGNYGYTF.

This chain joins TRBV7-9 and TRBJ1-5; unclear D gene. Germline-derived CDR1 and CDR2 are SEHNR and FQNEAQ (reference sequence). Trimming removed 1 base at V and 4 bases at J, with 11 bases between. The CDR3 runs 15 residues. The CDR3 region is CASSLGQDPNQPQHF. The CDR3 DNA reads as TGTGCCAGCAGCTTAGGGCAGGATCCAAATCAGCCCCAGCATTTT.

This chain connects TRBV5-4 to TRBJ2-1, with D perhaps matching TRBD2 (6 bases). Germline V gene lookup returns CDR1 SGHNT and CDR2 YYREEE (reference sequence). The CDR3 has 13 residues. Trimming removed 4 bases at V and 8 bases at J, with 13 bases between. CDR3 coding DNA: TGTGCCAGCAGCCGGGACTGGGGCGATGAGCAGTTCTTC. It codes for CASSRDWGDEQFF.

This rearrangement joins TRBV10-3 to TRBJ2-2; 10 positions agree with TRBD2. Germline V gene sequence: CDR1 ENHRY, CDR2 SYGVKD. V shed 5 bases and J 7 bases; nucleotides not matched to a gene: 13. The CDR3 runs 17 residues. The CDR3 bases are TGTGCCATCAGTCCTTTGGAGGTAGCGGGGGGCGGCGGGGAGCTGTTTTTT. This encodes CAISPLEVAGGGGELFF.

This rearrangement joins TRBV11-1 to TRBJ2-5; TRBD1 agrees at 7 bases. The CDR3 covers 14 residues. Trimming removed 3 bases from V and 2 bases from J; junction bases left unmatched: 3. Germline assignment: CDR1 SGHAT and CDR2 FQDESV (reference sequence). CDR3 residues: CASSFTGVQETQYF. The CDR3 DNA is TGTGCCAGCAGCTTTACAGGGGTTCAAGAGACCCAGTACTTC.

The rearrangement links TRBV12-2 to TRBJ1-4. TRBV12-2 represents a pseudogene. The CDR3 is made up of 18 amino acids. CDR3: CASRLFRESRATNEKLFF. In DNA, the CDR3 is TGTGCAAGTCGCTTATTTAGGGAGTCTCGGGCAACTAATGAAAAACTGTTTTTT.

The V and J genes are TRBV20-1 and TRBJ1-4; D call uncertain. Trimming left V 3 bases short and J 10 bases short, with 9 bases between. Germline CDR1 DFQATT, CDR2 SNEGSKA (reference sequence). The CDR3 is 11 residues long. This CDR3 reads CSARVPGKLFF. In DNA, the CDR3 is TGCAGTGCTAGGGTCCCAGGAAAACTGTTTTTT.

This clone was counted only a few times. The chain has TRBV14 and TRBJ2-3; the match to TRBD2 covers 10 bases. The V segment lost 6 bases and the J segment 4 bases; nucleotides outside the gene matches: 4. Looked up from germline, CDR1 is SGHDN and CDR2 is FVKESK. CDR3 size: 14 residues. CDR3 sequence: CASRSGGASDTQYF. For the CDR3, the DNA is TGTGCCAGCAGAAGCGGGGGGGCATCAGATACGCAGTATTTT.

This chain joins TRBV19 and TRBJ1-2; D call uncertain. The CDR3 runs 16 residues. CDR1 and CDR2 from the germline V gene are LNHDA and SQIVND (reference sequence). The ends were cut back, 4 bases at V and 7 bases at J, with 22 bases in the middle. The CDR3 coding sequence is TGTGCCAGTAGTACGACGGGTTCGGGAGGATGGGGTGGCTACACCTTC. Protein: CASSTTGSGGWGGYTF. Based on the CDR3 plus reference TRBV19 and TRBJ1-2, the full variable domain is DGGITQSPKYLFRKEGQNVTLSCEQNLNHDAMYWYRQDPGQGLRLIYYSQIVNDFQKGDIAEGYSVSREKKESFPLTVTSAQKNPTAFYLCASSTTGSGGWGGYTFGSGTRLTVV.

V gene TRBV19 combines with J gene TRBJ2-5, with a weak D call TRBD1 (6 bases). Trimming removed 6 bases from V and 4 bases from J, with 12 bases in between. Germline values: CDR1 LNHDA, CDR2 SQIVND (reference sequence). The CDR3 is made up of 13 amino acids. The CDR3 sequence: CASSEQGGETQYF. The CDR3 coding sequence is TGTGCCAGTAGCGAACAAGGGGGAGAGACCCAGTACTTC.

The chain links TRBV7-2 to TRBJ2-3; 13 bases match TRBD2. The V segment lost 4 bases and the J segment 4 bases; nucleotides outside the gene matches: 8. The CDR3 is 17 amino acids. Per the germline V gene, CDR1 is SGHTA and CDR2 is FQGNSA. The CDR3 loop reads CASSSRTSGGKADTQYF. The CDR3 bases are TGTGCCAGCAGCTCTCGGACTAGCGGGGGCAAGGCAGATACGCAGTATTTT.

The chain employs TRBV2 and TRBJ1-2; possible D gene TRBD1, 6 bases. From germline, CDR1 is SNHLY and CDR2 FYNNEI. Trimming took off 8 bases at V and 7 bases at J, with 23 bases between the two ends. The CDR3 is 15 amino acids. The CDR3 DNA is TGTGCCAGCTGGGGGGGGCAGACCGTCTTTGGTGGCTACACCTTC. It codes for CASWGGQTVFGGYTF.

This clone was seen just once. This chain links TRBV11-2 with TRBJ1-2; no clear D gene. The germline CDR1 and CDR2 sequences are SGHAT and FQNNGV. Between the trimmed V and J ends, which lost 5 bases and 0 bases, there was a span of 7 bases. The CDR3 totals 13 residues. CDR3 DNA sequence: TGTGCCAGCAGCCTCAGTACTAACTATGGCTACACCTTC. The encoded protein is CASSLSTNYGYTF.

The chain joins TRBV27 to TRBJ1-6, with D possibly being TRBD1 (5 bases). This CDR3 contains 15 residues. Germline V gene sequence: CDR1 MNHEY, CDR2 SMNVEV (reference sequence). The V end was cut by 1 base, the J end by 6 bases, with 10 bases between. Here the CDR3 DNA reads TGTGCCAGCAGTTTATTATCAGGGTTTAATTCACCCCTCCACTTT. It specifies CASSLLSGFNSPLHF.

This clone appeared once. CDR3 region: CATSGQGSSNYGYTF. The CDR3 nucleotides are TGTGCCACCAGTGGCCAGGGATCTTCGAACTATGGCTACACCTTC. The chain combines TRBV24-1 with TRBJ1-2, with D possibly TRBD1 on 5 matching bases. This CDR3 has 15 amino acids. Trimming left V 5 bases short and J 2 bases short, with 14 bases between. In germline, CDR1 is KGHDR, CDR2 SFDVKD.

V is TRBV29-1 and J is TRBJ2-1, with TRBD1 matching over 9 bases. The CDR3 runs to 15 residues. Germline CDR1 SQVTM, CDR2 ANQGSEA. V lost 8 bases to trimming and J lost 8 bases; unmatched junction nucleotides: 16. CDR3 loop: CSTSNTGGSLDEQFF. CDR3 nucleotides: TGCAGCACCTCCAATACAGGGGGCTCATTGGATGAGCAGTTCTTC.